The 32 T cell receptor beta chains given below trace back to one sample, sequenced in a study of response to subunit inactivated influenza vaccine. TCRdb reprocessed the RT-PCR reads with MiXCR, giving one entry per CDR3 protein. Found here are roughly 650,000 distinct CDR3 sequences, around 16% of them singletons; the top ten hold roughly 10%. Here the sequenced sample was PBMCs from blood, taken 11 to 12 days after vaccination. Source of these receptors: a man between 45 and 60 years old who received an inactivated influenza vaccine.

This clonotype was counted many times. CDR3 protein: CASSSGLAGVLQETQYF. In DNA form, the CDR3 reads TGTGCCAGCAGCTCCGGACTAGCGGGAGTCCTCCAAGAGACCCAGTACTTC. This chain joins TRBV13 and TRBJ2-5; 13 bases match TRBD2. The CDR3 is made up of 17 amino acids. V lost 4 bases, J lost 1 base, and 6 bases stayed unmatched. Germline V gene data show CDR1 as PRHDT and CDR2 as FYEKMQ (reference sequence).

The chain couples TRBV30 to TRBJ1-1; D not certain. The CDR3 runs to 15 residues. V lost 0 bases, J lost 4 bases, and 15 bases lay in between. In germline, CDR1 is GTSNPN, CDR2 SVGIG (reference sequence). CDR3 bases: TGTGCCTGGAGTGTATATGGCAGGAGTAGCACTGAAGCTTTCTTT. This gives the protein CAWSVYGRSSTEAFF.

This clonotype was seen more than once but under ten times. The genes are TRBV20-1 and TRBJ1-5; 9 bases are shared with TRBD1. With V trimmed by 1 base and J by 4 bases, 5 bases remained unmatched. The germline V gene has CDR1 DFQATT and CDR2 SNEGSKA (reference sequence). This CDR3 has 15 amino acids. CDR3 sequence: CSARVEGQGNQPQHF. DNA of the CDR3: TGCAGTGCTAGAGTGGAGGGACAGGGTAATCAGCCCCAGCATTTT.

This clonotype has more than one count but fewer than ten. The chain links TRBV3-1 to TRBJ1-2, with 8 bases lining up with TRBD1. The CDR3 extends over 18 amino acids. Germline V CDR1 and CDR2: LGHDT, YNNKEL (reference sequence). Germline trimming cut 0 bases from V and 3 bases from J; bases unmatched to any gene: 12. This CDR3 is CASSQDKDRVGADYGYTF. CDR3 DNA sequence: TGTGCCAGCAGCCAAGATAAGGACAGGGTTGGAGCTGACTATGGCTACACCTTC.

This clonotype was seen a few times. The chain has TRBV12-3 or TRBV12-4 and TRBJ1-2, with a tentative D call TRBD1 (6 bases). The V end lost 7 bases, the J end lost 4 bases, and 13 bases lay between the germline ends. The CDR3 spans 13 residues. As DNA, the CDR3 is TGTGCCAGCACCCAAGGGGGAGTCTATGGCTACACCTTC. This encodes CASTQGGVYGYTF.

V and J are TRBV2 and TRBJ2-7; D may be TRBD1 (5 bases). Germline CDR1 reads SNHLY; CDR2 reads FYNNEI. This CDR3 contains 14 residues. Trimming removed 8 bases at V and 1 base at J, with 15 bases between. CDR3 DNA: TGTGCCAGCGGTACGGGCAGGGATTCCTACGAGCAGTACTTC. As protein: CASGTGRDSYEQYF.

The V and J genes are TRBV6-1 and TRBJ2-1, with D perhaps given as TRBD1 or TRBD2 (5 bases each). Trimming cost V 6 bases and J 8 bases, with 17 bases left between them. Germline CDR1 is MNHNS and CDR2 is SASEGT. The CDR3 covers 14 residues. CDR3 residues: CASSGDRPWDEQFF. CDR3 sequence (DNA): TGTGCCAGCAGCGGGGACCGCCCGTGGGATGAGCAGTTCTTC.

The V call is TRBV6-1, the J call TRBJ2-4; 10 positions match TRBD1. V lost 5 bases to trimming and J lost 4 bases; unmatched junction nucleotides: 11. The CDR3 sequence is 17 residues long. Looked up from germline, CDR1 is MNHNS and CDR2 is SASEGT. CDR3: CASSRAHGTGAKNIQYF. The CDR3 DNA follows: TGTGCCAGCAGTCGAGCTCATGGGACAGGGGCAAAAAACATTCAGTACTTC.

The genes are TRBV7-3 and TRBJ2-1, with D tentatively TRBD2 (5 bases). CDR3 length equals 16 residues. V dropped 7 bases and J dropped 9 bases, with 25 bases sitting between them. Germline CDR1 reads SGHTA; CDR2 reads FQGTGA. CDR3 bases: TGTGCCAGCACCGAAGCAAGACTGCGGGTACCCAGTGAGCAGTTCTTC. Translated, it gives CASTEARLRVPSEQFF.

This clonotype has more than one count but fewer than ten. This chain connects TRBV14 to TRBJ1-2; D is unclear. V dropped 4 bases and J dropped 4 bases, with 16 bases sitting between them. This CDR3 region has 15 residues. Germline CDR1 reads SGHDN; CDR2 reads FVKESK. CDR3 bases: TGTGCCAGCAGCCCTAGAGCGGGTTCATTCTATGGCTACACCTTC. Its translation: CASSPRAGSFYGYTF.

This clonotype occurred many times. This sequence joins TRBV5-1 and TRBJ2-3, with 7 bases fitting TRBD2. The CDR3 has 15 amino acids. The germline V gene has CDR1 SGHRS and CDR2 YFSETQ. The trim removed 4 bases at V and 2 bases at J, leaving 7 bases unmatched. CDR3 sequence: CASSLDRGDTDTQYF. The CDR3 DNA follows: TGCGCCAGCAGCCTGGATCGGGGGGACACAGATACGCAGTATTTT.

The V and J genes are TRBV20-1 and TRBJ2-1, with 8 bases that match TRBD2. Trimming at V came to 3 bases and at J to 4 bases, leaving 11 bases not matched to a gene. The CDR3 covers 16 residues. Germline V gene lookup returns CDR1 DFQATT and CDR2 SNEGSKA (reference sequence). This CDR3 is CSARVGRGVPYNEQFF. CDR3 nucleotide sequence: TGCAGTGCTAGGGTAGGGCGGGGGGTCCCTTACAATGAGCAGTTCTTC.

This chain uses TRBV7-8 with TRBJ2-2, with D unclear. CDR3 size: 14 residues. Germline lookup yields CDR1 SGHVS and CDR2 FQNEAQ. Trimming left V 8 bases short and J 2 bases short, with 12 bases between. CDR3 sequence (DNA): TGTGCCAGCGGCGGCGGCCTTAACACCGGGGAGCTGTTTTTT. Amino acids: CASGGGLNTGELFF.

This clonotype was counted a few times. The rearrangement uses TRBV12-3 or TRBV12-4 and TRBJ2-3; D is unresolved. This CDR3 is 16 amino acids long. V was cut by 0 bases and J by 0 bases, with 10 bases left in between. CDR3 in amino acids: CASSLAFTTSTDTQYF. The CDR3 DNA follows: TGTGCCAGCAGTTTAGCGTTTACGACTAGCACAGATACGCAGTATTTT.

This clonotype occurred many times. The chain employs TRBV18 and TRBJ2-3; D is possibly TRBD1 (6 bases). The CDR3 is 15 residues long. Germline values: CDR1 KGHSH, CDR2 LQKENI. Trimming shortened V by 3 bases and J by 14 bases, and 24 bases separated the two germline ends. The CDR3 coding sequence is TGTGCCAGCTCACCTACCTCCTCGGACAGCAACTCTGGGTATTTT. Protein product: CASSPTSSDSNSGYF. The full variable domain, completed using reference TRBV18 and TRBJ2-3, is NAGVMQNPRHLVRRRGQEARLRCSPMKGHSHVYWYRQLPEEGLKFMVYLQKENIIDESGMPKERFSAEFPKEGPSILRIQQVVRGDSAAYFCASSPTSSDSNSGYFGPGTRLTVL.

This clonotype showed up many times. The chain is built from TRBV5-1 and TRBJ2-1; D may match TRBD1 or TRBD2 (5 bases each). Trimming took off 4 bases at V and 0 bases at J, with 14 bases between the two ends. Germline V gives CDR1 SGHRS, CDR2 YFSETQ. The CDR3 loop spans 16 amino acids. The CDR3 protein is CASSTRGTGSYNEQFF. The CDR3 bases are TGCGCCAGCAGCACACGAGGGACGGGCTCCTACAATGAGCAGTTCTTC.

This clonotype was found many times. The rearrangement joins TRBV7-2 to TRBJ2-3, with 12 bases identical to TRBD2. Unmatched junction bases numbered 6, after V lost 6 bases and J lost 5 bases. CDR1 and CDR2 (germline): SGHTA, FQGNSA. This CDR3 is 15 amino acids long. The DNA for the CDR3 is TGTGCCAGCAGAGGACTAGCGGGAATTCAAGATACGCAGTATTTT. It codes for CASRGLAGIQDTQYF.

This clonotype came up many times. This chain connects TRBV19 to TRBJ2-1; D remains ambiguous. There are 13 residues in the CDR3. CDR1 LNHDA and CDR2 SQIVND come from the germline V gene (reference sequence). The V and J ends lost 1 base and 7 bases respectively, with 8 bases between them. CDR3 bases: TGTGCCAGTAGTATAGGGGTCCTTAATGAGCAGTTCTTC. It codes for CASSIGVLNEQFF.

V gene TRBV29-1 combines with J gene TRBJ1-1; D remains ambiguous. The CDR3 consists of 11 residues. CDR1 and CDR2 (germline): SQVTM, ANQGSEA. V lost 7 bases and J 3 bases, leaving 9 bases between the germline ends. The CDR3: CSALIDTEAFF. The CDR3 nucleotides read TGCAGCGCCTTAATTGACACTGAAGCTTTCTTT.

The rearrangement uses TRBV12-3 or TRBV12-4 and TRBJ1-2, with D unresolved. The V and J ends lost 2 bases and 7 bases respectively, with 14 bases between them. This CDR3 spans 14 amino acids. CDR3 amino acids: CASSLRNQEVGYTF. In DNA, the CDR3 is TGTGCCAGCAGTTTACGAAACCAGGAGGTTGGCTACACCTTC.

This clonotype was seen more than once but under ten times. The V call is TRBV21-1, the J call TRBJ2-1; the table's D gene call, TRBD2, was not cross checked with the DNA. TRBV21-1 corresponds to a pseudogene. The CDR3 spans 19 residues. The CDR3 spells CASSKVDSRQPSYSNEQFF. CDR3 coding DNA: TGTGCCAGCAGCAAAGTGGATTCCCGGCAGCCCTCCTATTCCAATGAGCAGTTCTTC.

V is TRBV12-3 or TRBV12-4 and J is TRBJ2-2; D possibly corresponds to TRBD1 (5 bases). The CDR3 spans 14 residues. V was cut by 7 bases and J by 4 bases, with 13 bases left in between. The CDR3 region is CASTFDRTTGELFF. As DNA, the CDR3 is TGTGCCAGCACCTTTGACAGAACCACCGGGGAGCTGTTTTTT.

The rearrangement links TRBV4-3 to TRBJ2-5; 8 bases map to TRBD1. The J segment lost 0 bases and the V segment lost 3 bases, leaving 9 bases of the junction unmatched. This CDR3 contains 17 residues. The germline CDR1 and CDR2 sequences are LGHNA and YSLEER. The chain's CDR3 is CASSQDRQGQYQETQYF. The CDR3 bases are TGCGCCAGCAGCCAGGACAGACAGGGGCAGTACCAAGAGACCCAGTACTTC.

J is TRBJ2-5 and V is TRBV20-1; TRBD2 aligns across 9 bases. CDR3 size: 16 residues. Looked up from germline, CDR1 is DFQATT and CDR2 is SNEGSKA (reference sequence). V dropped 0 bases and J dropped 5; count of bases not matched to a gene: 10. CDR3 loop: CSARDRDSGSGETQYF. The CDR3, as DNA: TGCAGTGCTAGAGATCGGGATAGCGGGAGTGGGGAGACCCAGTACTTC.

This clonotype was detected only a few times. J is TRBJ2-3 and V is TRBV20-1, with D tentatively TRBD2 (5 bases). Germline CDR1 and CDR2: DFQATT and SNEGSKA (reference sequence). V shed 5 bases and J shed 5 bases, with 8 bases lying between them. CDR3 length equals 11 residues. The CDR3 protein is CSAVRGDTQYF. In DNA form, the CDR3 reads TGCAGTGCTGTCCGGGGAGATACGCAGTATTTT.

The V gene is TRBV12-3 or TRBV12-4, the J gene TRBJ2-7; D unresolved. Deletions cut 3 bases from V and 6 bases from J, with 6 bases between. The CDR3 consists of 11 residues. CDR3 amino acids: CASSFAVEQYF. Here the CDR3 DNA reads TGTGCCAGCAGTTTTGCTGTCGAGCAGTACTTC.

This clonotype appeared a few times. DNA of the CDR3: TGCAGTGCTAGACCCTTGGCAGGGTTAGCAGATACGCAGTATTTT. It codes for CSARPLAGLADTQYF. The V call is TRBV20-1, the J call TRBJ2-3; possible D gene TRBD1, 5 bases. This CDR3 region has 15 residues. V was clipped by 2 bases and J by 4 bases, with 16 bases between them. Germline CDR1 DFQATT, CDR2 SNEGSKA (reference sequence).

This clonotype has just a few counts. This rearrangement joins TRBV7-2 to TRBJ2-1, with 16 bases that match TRBD2. This CDR3 contains 14 residues. The V and J ends lost 5 bases and 14 bases, in that order; junction bases with no gene match: 6. CDR1 is SGHTA, CDR2 FQGNSA, per germline. CDR3 nucleotide sequence: TGTGCCAGCAGCCCGGGACTAGCGGGAGGGGTTAAGTTCTTC. It is translated as CASSPGLAGGVKFF.

This clonotype was observed a handful of times. V and J are TRBV5-1 and TRBJ2-3; 11 bases fit TRBD2. The CDR3 totals 16 residues. Germline V gene lookup returns CDR1 SGHRS and CDR2 YFSETQ. Losses at the gene ends were 4 bases for V and 1 base for J; bases not matched to a gene: 5. For the CDR3, the DNA is TGCGCCAGCAGCCCGGGACTAGCGGTGGGCACAGATACGCAGTATTTT. It specifies CASSPGLAVGTDTQYF.

The V and J genes are TRBV5-1 and TRBJ2-3; 9 nucleotides match TRBD1. The CDR3 is made up of 15 amino acids. Germline assignment: CDR1 SGHRS and CDR2 YFSETQ. V trimming: 2 bases; J trimming: 3 bases; junction bases outside the gene matches: 4. The DNA for the CDR3 is TGCGCCAGCAGCTTACAGGGGGCTGGGACAGATACGCAGTATTTT. This translates into CASSLQGAGTDTQYF.

This sequence joins TRBV28 and TRBJ1-1; the match to TRBD1 covers 7 bases. Germline V CDR1 and CDR2: MDHEN, SYDVKM. The ends lost 5 bases at V and 1 base at J; junction bases unmatched: 13. The CDR3 runs to 17 residues. CDR3 sequence reads: CASSKRSTGRRNTEAFF. CDR3 DNA: TGTGCCAGCAGTAAGAGATCGACAGGGCGTAGGAACACTGAAGCTTTCTTT.

This clonotype occurred a few times. This sequence joins TRBV10-3 and TRBJ2-7; D not resolved. V dropped 1 base and J dropped 3 bases, with 7 bases sitting between them. The CDR3 spans 13 residues. Germline CDR1 ENHRY, CDR2 SYGVKD. The CDR3 DNA reads as TGTGCCATCAGTGAGTACCAGAGCTACGAGCAGTACTTC. Protein: CAISEYQSYEQYF.